This TCR beta chain originates from a study of blood T cells in healthy people across ages. The CDR3 sequence is 13 residues long. The V end lost 6 bases, the J end lost 4 bases, and 12 bases lay between the germline ends. Looked up from germline, CDR1 is MNHEY and CDR2 is SVGEGT. A second PCR of 7 to 11 cycles used a sample-barcoded 5' primer and a J-beta primer mix. TCRdb re-called the 5' RACE reads through MiXCR, storing one row per CDR3 protein. The table lists roughly 700,000 distinct CDR3 sequences, roughly 50% of them singletons. The source is a woman aged 55-75 years in good health. The chain employs TRBV6-2 or TRBV6-3 and TRBJ2-5; a possible D gene is TRBD2 (6 bases). The sequenced sample was blood. Here the CDR3 DNA reads TGTGCCAGCAGCCGTCTGCGGGGAGAGACCCAGTACTTC. This sequence encodes CASSRLRGETQYF.